These 10 T cell receptor beta chains came from one sample sequenced in a study of cytomegalovirus exposure and HLA in healthy donors. Vbeta (60) and Jbeta (13) primers were used in the PCR. TCRdb keeps only in-frame clones here, not all; method: immunoSEQ multiplex PCR. The sample shows some 110,000 clones, around 85% of them seen only once. The sample was PBMCs. These receptors all come from a man under 40 in good health and CMV-seronegative.

The table lists this clone with a few counts. The chain couples TRBV27 to TRBJ2-5; a weak D match, TRBD1 (6 bases). V dropped 10 bases and J dropped 4 bases, with 19 bases sitting between them. CDR3 length: 14 residues. CDR1 MNHEY and CDR2 SMNVEV come from the germline V gene (reference sequence). The CDR3 loop is CATATGPSRETQYF. For the CDR3, the DNA is TGTGCCACCGCAACAGGGCCAAGTAGAGAGACCCAGTACTTC.

The chain combines TRBV6-6 with TRBJ2-2; 9 positions match TRBD2. Germline CDR1 reads MNHNY; CDR2 reads SVGAGI (reference sequence). The junction had 7 bases not matched to a gene; V was cut back by 5 bases and J by 3 bases. The CDR3 spans 16 residues. DNA of the CDR3: TGTGCCAGCAGTCCCCTAGCGGGGAAGGACACCGGGGAGCTGTTTTTT. Protein sequence: CASSPLAGKDTGELFF.

CDR3 sequence reads: CASSLSTVSYEQYF. The CDR3 region has the DNA TGTGCCAGCAGCTTATCTACAGTCTCCTACGAGCAGTACTTC. The chain links TRBV7-9 to TRBJ2-7; D gene ambiguous. V was cut by 2 bases and J by 0 bases, with 8 bases left in between. This CDR3 spans 14 amino acids. Germline CDR1 and CDR2: SEHNR and FQNEAQ (reference sequence). The whole variable domain, remainder taken from reference TRBV7-9 and TRBJ2-7, is DTGVSQNPRHKITKRGQNVTFRCDPISEHNRLYWYRQTLGQGPEFLTYFQNEAQLEKSRLLSDRFSAERPKGSFSTLEIQRTEQGDSAMYLCASSLSTVSYEQYFGPGTRLTVT.

The rearrangement links TRBV28 to TRBJ2-6, with 10 bases that match TRBD2. Germline V gene data show CDR1 as MDHEN and CDR2 as SYDVKM. CDR3 size: 21 residues. After removal of 8 bases from V and 0 bases from J, the junction contained 19 bases not matched to a gene. The CDR3 region has the DNA TGTGCCAGCGGAACAGGGGGTAGCAAACTAGCGGGGAGCTCTGGGGCCAACGTCCTGACTTTC. Its protein is CASGTGGSKLAGSSGANVLTF.

CDR3 amino acids: CASSLAGGANTGELFF. DNA of the CDR3: TGTGCCAGCAGCTTGGCAGGGGGCGCGAACACCGGGGAGCTGTTTTTT. The chain has TRBV5-4 and TRBJ2-2, with 8 positions matching TRBD1. The CDR3 length is 16 residues. Germline V gives CDR1 SGHNT, CDR2 YYREEE (reference sequence). The ends lost 0 bases at V and 0 bases at J; junction bases unmatched: 1.

The chain carries TRBV12-5 and TRBJ2-1; TRBD1 matches 9 bases. J lost 0 bases, V lost 5 bases, and 17 bases had no gene match. Germline V gene data show CDR1 as LGHNT and CDR2 as FRNRAP. The CDR3 is made up of 20 amino acids. CDR3 residues: CASGPMTGTGIPNSYNEQFF. In DNA form, the CDR3 reads TGTGCTAGTGGTCCCATGACCGGGACAGGGATCCCCAACTCCTACAATGAGCAGTTCTTC.

This rearrangement joins TRBV9 to TRBJ1-2; D is perhaps TRBD1 (6 bases). Germline loops: CDR1 SGDLS, CDR2 YYNGEE. The CDR3 sequence is 15 residues long. V gave up 0 bases and J gave up 4 bases, with 13 bases separating them. The CDR3 region has the DNA TGTGCCAGCAGCGTAGAGGGACACCTTCTCTATGGCTACACCTTC. It yields the protein CASSVEGHLLYGYTF.

The rearrangement links TRBV2 to TRBJ1-1; 9 bases fit TRBD1. The length of the CDR3 is 13 residues. Germline CDR1 is SNHLY and CDR2 is FYNNEI. CDR3 sequence reads: CATGTGGATEAFF. CDR3 in DNA: TGTGCGACCGGTACAGGGGGCGCGACTGAAGCTTTCTTT.

The rearrangement uses TRBV5-1 and TRBJ2-5; 13 nucleotides line up with TRBD2. CDR1 and CDR2 from the germline V gene are SGHRS and YFSETQ. The CDR3 is 16 residues long. Germline trimming cut 0 bases from V and 3 bases from J; bases unmatched to any gene: 2. CDR3 residues: CASSLGGLAGEETQYF. The CDR3 nucleotides are TGCGCCAGCAGCTTGGGAGGACTAGCGGGGGAAGAGACCCAGTACTTC.

The chain links TRBV5-1 to TRBJ2-1, with 8 positions matching TRBD2. Trimming at V came to 2 bases and at J to 9 bases, leaving 13 bases not matched to a gene. The germline V gene has CDR1 SGHRS and CDR2 YFSETQ. The CDR3 sequence is 16 residues long. The CDR3 region has the DNA TGCGCCAGCAGCTTCGGAAGCGGGGGTTGGGGTGGTGAGCAGTTCTTC. It specifies CASSFGSGGWGGEQFF.